This T cell receptor beta chain was documented in a study of T cells in Graves' hyperthyroidism and ophthalmopathy. Only one count was recorded for this clonotype. In patients aged 18 to 65, hyperthyroidism was newly diagnosed, with duration under 2 months. Lactation, pregnancy, other autoimmune disease or uncontrolled infection led to exclusion of patients. Diagnoses were made from clinical symptoms, serum measures (thyroxine and TRAb), thyroid ultrasound and orbital computed tomography. RNA transcripts gave rise to amplified TCR beta CDR3 regions. An initial round of RT-PCR targeting the TCR CDR3 relied on the HTBI primer set. From the multiplex PCR reads, TCRdb called clonotypes with MiXCR, one entry per CDR3 protein. The data hold roughly 500,000 distinct CDR3 sequences, with about 14% observed a single time. CDR1 and CDR2 (germline): LNHDA, SQIVND (reference sequence). The CDR3 is made up of 14 amino acids. With V trimmed by 11 bases and J by 7 bases, 16 bases remained unmatched.

This chain connects TRBV19 to TRBJ2-7; 8 bases match TRBD2. What was sequenced was blood. This receptor was identified in a young woman with Graves' hyperthyroidism that later progressed to Graves' ophthalmopathy. CDR3 sequence reads: CAVNPGLGAREQYF. CDR3 nucleotide sequence: TGTGCCGTAAACCCGGGACTAGGAGCACGAGAGCAGTACTTC.